These T cell receptor beta chains were read from a single sample in a study of T cells in Graves' hyperthyroidism and ophthalmopathy. TCRdb processed the multiplex PCR reads anew with MiXCR; each CDR3 protein has one entry. The sample contains hundreds of thousands of distinct CDR3 sequences, just under 45% of which appear only once. Source material: peripheral blood or thyroid tissue (not recorded which). The receptors were sampled from an adult man with Graves' disease, either hyperthyroidism or ophthalmopathy (not recorded which). CDR3s include the opening cysteine and the closing phenylalanine or tryptophan. The D gene is left open where the match is weak. A clone size is listed for some rows: how often the clone was seen (once, few, many), or a class if it is expanded.

clone_size: many; d_call: .; j_call: TRBJ1-5; v_call: TRBV12-3/TRBV12-4; cdr3_aa: CASSLGVQKPQHF; cdr3_nt: TGTGCCAGCAGTTTAGGGGTACAGAAGCCCCAGCATTTT
clone_size: .; d_call: TRBD1; j_call: TRBJ2-7; v_call: TRBV12-3/TRBV12-4; cdr3_aa: CASSGRTGILGQYF; cdr3_nt: TGTGCCAGCAGTGGCAGGACAGGGATTCTCGGGCAGTACTTC
clone_size: few; d_call: TRBD1; j_call: TRBJ2-5; v_call: TRBV20-1; cdr3_aa: CSASTLTGRETQYF; cdr3_nt: TGCAGTGCTTCGACCCTGACAGGGCGGGAGACCCAGTACTTC
clone_size: once; d_call: .; j_call: TRBJ1-5; v_call: TRBV10-3; cdr3_aa: CASSEITTINQPQHF; cdr3_nt: TGTGCCAGCAGTGAAATTACAACGATTAATCAGCCCCAGCATTTT
clone_size: .; d_call: .; j_call: TRBJ1-1; v_call: TRBV11-2; cdr3_aa: CASSCGIGGNTEAFF; cdr3_nt: TGTGCCAGCAGCTGCGGGATAGGTGGGAACACTGAAGCTTTCTTT
clone_size: many; d_call: .; j_call: TRBJ1-1; v_call: TRBV7-9; cdr3_aa: CASSLPGTVNTEAFF; cdr3_nt: TGTGCCAGCAGCTTACCCGGGACGGTGAACACTGAAGCTTTCTTT
clone_size: .; d_call: .; j_call: TRBJ2-5; v_call: TRBV20-1; cdr3_aa: CSARRPGTNQETQYF; cdr3_nt: TGCAGTGCGAGAAGACCCGGGACCAACCAAGAGACCCAGTACTTC
clone_size: .; d_call: TRBD1; j_call: TRBJ1-2; v_call: TRBV7-2; cdr3_aa: CASSLRQGVSYGYTF; cdr3_nt: TGTGCCAGCAGCTTAAGACAGGGTGTATCCTATGGCTACACCTTC
clone_size: many; d_call: TRBD1; j_call: TRBJ1-2; v_call: TRBV4-1; cdr3_aa: CASSQEESRGFGYTF; cdr3_nt: TGCGCCAGCAGCCAAGAAGAGTCCAGGGGGTTTGGCTACACCTTC
clone_size: many; d_call: .; j_call: TRBJ1-1; v_call: TRBV29-1; cdr3_aa: CSVLGENTEAFF; cdr3_nt: TGCAGCGTGCTAGGCGAGAACACTGAAGCTTTCTTT
clone_size: many; d_call: .; j_call: TRBJ1-5; v_call: TRBV9; cdr3_aa: CASSVGGVVGQPQHF; cdr3_nt: TGTGCCAGCAGCGTAGGAGGGGTAGTGGGTCAGCCCCAGCATTTT
clone_size: .; d_call: TRBD1; j_call: TRBJ1-5; v_call: TRBV10-3; cdr3_aa: CAISESGQGSTQPQHF; cdr3_nt: TGTGCCATCAGTGAGTCGGGACAGGGAAGCACTCAGCCCCAGCATTTT
clone_size: .; d_call: TRBD1; j_call: TRBJ2-2; v_call: TRBV10-3; cdr3_aa: CAISEQGAGELFF; cdr3_nt: TGTGCCATCAGTGAACAGGGGGCTGGGGAGCTGTTTTTT
clone_size: .; d_call: .; j_call: TRBJ1-6; v_call: TRBV7-2; cdr3_aa: CASSLVGWSPLHF; cdr3_nt: TGTGCCAGCAGCCTAGTGGGGTGGTCACCCCTCCACTTT
clone_size: many; d_call: .; j_call: TRBJ2-7; v_call: TRBV7-2; cdr3_aa: CASETGGGYEQYF; cdr3_nt: TGTGCCAGCGAGACTGGAGGGGGCTACGAGCAGTACTTC
clone_size: many; d_call: .; j_call: TRBJ2-5; v_call: TRBV15; cdr3_aa: CATSRAQGLGETQYF; cdr3_nt: TGTGCCACCAGCAGAGCCCAGGGACTTGGAGAGACCCAGTACTTC
clone_size: .; d_call: .; j_call: TRBJ2-5; v_call: TRBV20-1; cdr3_aa: CSAPGEGARLARQETQYF; cdr3_nt: TGCAGTGCTCCCGGGGAAGGGGCACGGTTAGCGCGACAAGAGACCCAGTACTTC
clone_size: .; d_call: .; j_call: TRBJ1-6; v_call: TRBV15; cdr3_aa: CATSRTAGRVSPLHF; cdr3_nt: TGTGCCACCAGCAGGACAGCGGGGAGAGTTTCACCCCTCCACTTT
clone_size: .; d_call: .; j_call: TRBJ1-2; v_call: TRBV11-1; cdr3_aa: CANHGDWEYTF; cdr3_nt: TGTGCCAACCACGGAGATTGGGAATACACCTTC
clone_size: .; d_call: TRBD1; j_call: TRBJ2-7; v_call: TRBV15; cdr3_aa: CATSSESRQGGEQYF; cdr3_nt: TGTGCCACCAGCAGTGAATCTCGACAGGGTGGCGAGCAGTACTTC
clone_size: many; d_call: .; j_call: TRBJ1-3; v_call: TRBV10-2; cdr3_aa: CASRSGNSGNTIYF; cdr3_nt: TGCGCCAGCAGGTCCGGTAACTCTGGAAACACCATATATTTT
clone_size: .; d_call: TRBD1; j_call: TRBJ1-6; v_call: TRBV11-3; cdr3_aa: CASSLGQGASSPLHF; cdr3_nt: TGTGCCAGCAGCTTAGGGCAGGGGGCTTCTTCACCCCTCCACTTT
clone_size: .; d_call: .; j_call: TRBJ1-5; v_call: TRBV11-2; cdr3_aa: CASSLVSGQYSNQPQHF; cdr3_nt: TGTGCCAGCAGCTTAGTTAGCGGACAGTATAGCAATCAGCCCCAGCATTTT
clone_size: .; d_call: .; j_call: TRBJ1-1; v_call: TRBV6-5; cdr3_aa: CASSRDGFTEAFF; cdr3_nt: TGTGCCAGCAGCCGGGACGGGTTCACTGAAGCTTTCTTT
clone_size: many; d_call: TRBD1; j_call: TRBJ1-2; v_call: TRBV9; cdr3_aa: CASSEERTGGYGYTF; cdr3_nt: TGTGCCAGCAGCGAAGAACGGACAGGTGGATATGGCTACACCTTC
clone_size: .; d_call: TRBD1; j_call: TRBJ2-2; v_call: TRBV20-1; cdr3_aa: CSAPTGGETVAGELFF; cdr3_nt: TGCAGTGCCCCGACAGGGGGCGAAACGGTGGCCGGGGAGCTGTTTTTT
clone_size: few; d_call: TRBD1; j_call: TRBJ1-1; v_call: TRBV20-1; cdr3_aa: CSARFPTGGFTEAFF; cdr3_nt: TGCAGTGCTAGGTTCCCCACAGGGGGATTCACTGAAGCTTTCTTT
clone_size: .; d_call: .; j_call: TRBJ1-2; v_call: TRBV20-1; cdr3_aa: CSARFGYYGYTF; cdr3_nt: TGCAGTGCTAGATTCGGGTACTATGGCTACACCTTC